The 16 T cell receptor beta chains listed next were all sequenced from one sample in a study of pediatric ulcerative colitis. Using immunoSEQ multiplex PCR, the repertoire was profiled, and TCRdb retains in-frame clones only, with some absent. The table includes 4,500 to 6,000 clones, roughly 91% detected once. Sequencing was performed on blood. Receptors originate from a girl between 5 and 17 years old who was a control in a study of pediatric ulcerative colitis.

The chain recombines TRBV18 with TRBJ2-6; TRBD1 or TRBD2 may be the D gene (5 bases each). Trimming left V 2 bases short and J 0 bases short, with 5 bases between. This CDR3 contains 15 residues. Germline V gene sequence: CDR1 KGHSH, CDR2 LQKENI. The CDR3 DNA sequence: TGTGCCAGCTCACCAGGGGGCTCTGGGGCCAACGTCCTGACTTTC. It codes for CASSPGGSGANVLTF. Variable domain in full (rest from reference TRBV18 and TRBJ2-6): NAGVMQNPRHLVRRRGQEARLRCSPMKGHSHVYWYRQLPEEGLKFMVYLQKENIIDESGMPKERFSAEFPKEGPSILRIQQVVRGDSAAYFCASSPGGSGANVLTFGAGSRLTVL.

The chain has TRBV30 and TRBJ2-2; no definite D call. CDR3 length equals 14 residues. Trimming left V 0 bases short and J 0 bases short, with 5 bases between. Germline V lookup: CDR1 GTSNPN, CDR2 SVGIG (reference sequence). CDR3 loop: CAWSVSANTGELFF. In DNA form, the CDR3 reads TGTGCCTGGAGTGTATCAGCGAACACCGGGGAGCTGTTTTTT.

The V and J genes are TRBV19 and TRBJ1-4; 7 bases match TRBD1. The germline CDR1 and CDR2 sequences are LNHDA and SQIVND (reference sequence). The V gene end was trimmed by 2 bases and the J gene end by 5 bases; junction bases not matched to a gene: 5. This CDR3 comprises 15 residues. CDR3 amino acids: CASSILGQRNEKLFF. The CDR3 DNA reads TGTGCCAGTAGTATACTGGGACAGAGGAATGAAAAACTGTTTTTT.

This clone was counted between two and nine times. The V and J genes are TRBV5-4 and TRBJ2-5; D is possibly TRBD1 (6 bases). CDR3 length: 14 amino acids. Germline V gives CDR1 SGHNT, CDR2 YYREEE (reference sequence). V lost 0 bases to trimming and J lost 3 bases, with 9 bases between them. The CDR3 sequence is CASSLAAGEETQYF. Written as DNA, the CDR3 is TGTGCCAGCAGCTTGGCGGCAGGGGAAGAGACCCAGTACTTC.

The V and J genes are TRBV27 and TRBJ2-3; D is perhaps TRBD2 (6 bases). With 4 bases removed from V and 7 bases from J, the gap between germline ends came to 18 bases. This CDR3 region has 15 residues. Germline CDR1 and CDR2: MNHEY and SMNVEV (reference sequence). DNA of the CDR3: TGTGCCAGCAGTTCAGCCCTCGGGGGTAGAAATACGCAGTATTTT. Encoded protein: CASSSALGGRNTQYF.

The chain has TRBV5-1 and TRBJ2-1; 10 bases line up with TRBD2. Trimming took 7 bases from V and 5 from J; bases not matched to a gene: 18. Germline V CDR1 and CDR2: SGHRS, YFSETQ. This CDR3 is built from 18 residues. CDR3 region: CASLPLAGDGEKNNEQFF. The CDR3, as DNA: TGCGCCAGCCTCCCTCTAGCGGGAGATGGGGAAAAAAACAATGAGCAGTTCTTC.

This chain joins TRBV5-4 and TRBJ1-2; the D gene is possibly TRBD1 (5 bases). V lost 0 bases and J 9 bases, leaving 27 bases between the germline ends. The germline V gene has CDR1 SGHNT and CDR2 YYREEE (reference sequence). There are 18 residues in the CDR3. The CDR3 reads CASSLGGDRAPASLRYTF. The CDR3 DNA is TGTGCCAGCAGCTTGGGGGGGGACCGCGCTCCGGCGAGTCTCCGCTACACCTTC.

The chain links TRBV27 to TRBJ2-7; 10 nucleotides agree with TRBD2. The V gene end was trimmed by 5 bases and the J gene end by 6 bases; junction bases not matched to a gene: 4. This CDR3 is built from 13 residues. Looked up from germline, CDR1 is MNHEY and CDR2 is SMNVEV (reference sequence). The CDR3 nucleotides read TGTGCCAGCAGTCCGGGACTAGCGTCCGAGCAGTACTTC. Encoded protein: CASSPGLASEQYF.

V gene TRBV7-9 combines with J gene TRBJ2-1, with TRBD1 matching 9 bases. CDR3 length equals 18 residues. Looked up from germline, CDR1 is SEHNR and CDR2 is FQNEAQ (reference sequence). Trimming took 2 bases from V and 6 from J; bases not matched to a gene: 14. The CDR3 here is CASSLPNRGPYLFNEQFF. CDR3 nucleotides: TGTGCCAGCAGCTTACCTAACAGGGGGCCGTATTTGTTCAATGAGCAGTTCTTC.

The gene calls are TRBV2 and TRBJ2-2; D is possibly TRBD2 (6 bases). Trimming left V 3 bases short and J 7 bases short, with 15 bases between. This CDR3 has 15 amino acids. Germline values: CDR1 SNHLY, CDR2 FYNNEI. The CDR3 sequence: CASSETSRVGGELFF. CDR3 sequence (DNA): TGTGCCAGCAGTGAGACTAGTCGGGTAGGCGGGGAGCTGTTTTTT.

The chain joins TRBV7-2 to TRBJ2-2; D uncertain. The germline V and J ends were trimmed by 6 bases and 6 bases, with 14 bases remaining between them. The V gene's germline CDR1 is SGHTA and CDR2 FQGNSA. The CDR3 length is 14 residues. The CDR3 is CASSKRLSPGELFF. CDR3 in DNA: TGTGCCAGCAGTAAAAGGCTTTCCCCCGGGGAGCTGTTTTTT.

The chain links TRBV9 to TRBJ1-2, with 7 bases identical to TRBD1. Germline lookup yields CDR1 SGDLS and CDR2 YYNGEE. The CDR3 loop spans 15 amino acids. Trimming took 0 bases from V and 6 from J; bases not matched to a gene: 8. CDR3 sequence reads: CASSVDVTGRDGYTF. The CDR3 DNA sequence: TGTGCCAGCAGCGTAGACGTGACAGGGAGGGATGGCTACACCTTC.

This chain links TRBV6-5 with TRBJ2-7; 7 bases align to TRBD1. CDR1 is MNHEY, CDR2 SVGAGI, per germline. CDR3 length equals 15 residues. V lost 2 bases and J lost 3; bases outside the gene matches: 7. This CDR3 reads CASSYERGPNYEQYF. The CDR3 bases are TGTGCCAGCAGTTACGAGAGGGGGCCCAACTACGAGCAGTACTTC.

V usage is TRBV27 and J usage is TRBJ1-1, with D possibly TRBD1 on 6 matching bases. The CDR3 has 16 residues. Per the germline V gene, CDR1 is MNHEY and CDR2 is SMNVEV (reference sequence). Trimming pared 2 bases from V and 0 bases from J, leaving 13 bases between. CDR3 amino acids: CASSLGGGRVNTEAFF. CDR3 coding DNA: TGTGCCAGCAGTTTAGGGGGGGGCAGGGTGAACACTGAAGCTTTCTTT.

The chain carries TRBV4-2 and TRBJ2-1; 8 bases line up with TRBD2. V was pared by 4 bases and J by 7 bases, with 15 bases of the junction left unmatched. CDR3 length equals 17 residues. Germline-derived CDR1 and CDR2 are LGHNA and YNFKEQ. CDR3 protein: CASSPRLSGSSANEQFF. The DNA of the CDR3 is TGTGCCAGCAGCCCGCGACTGAGCGGGAGTTCCGCAAATGAGCAGTTCTTC.

The CDR3 spells CASSPGPLGEKLFF. The CDR3 DNA follows: TGTGCCAGCAGCCCGGGACCTCTAGGTGAAAAACTGTTTTTT. The chain couples TRBV28 to TRBJ1-4; D is perhaps TRBD1 (5 bases). Germline V gene sequence: CDR1 MDHEN, CDR2 SYDVKM. The CDR3 totals 14 residues. Between the trimmed V and J ends, which lost 6 bases and 7 bases, there was a span of 15 bases.